This TCR beta chain was profiled in a study of blood T cell repertoires in COVID-19. Across the whole study: The United States, Italy and Spain provided the acute and convalescent COVID-19 samples. Sources were T cells, B-cell-depleted T cells, or PBMCs; the material itself was cDNA or gDNA.

Authors' methods: Nucleated cell counts were estimated from reference gene primer amplification. This table comes from immunoSEQ multiplex PCR, and its TCRdb copy is limited to in-frame clones, with some not included. The D gene and trimming were derived from the DNA, and the V and J assignments and clone size from that table. The data show roughly 36,000 clones, around 85% seen once. CDR3 length: 15 residues. Germline-derived CDR1 and CDR2 are LGHDT and YNNKEL (reference sequence). V was pared by 0 bases and J by 3 bases, with 12 bases between. The chain is built from TRBV3-1 (or the pseudogene TRBV3-2) and TRBJ2-7; no reliable D call. Sequencing was performed on peripheral blood. The receptor was derived from a man between 60 and 75 years old with active COVID-19. CDR3: CASSQDFDRSYEQYF. CDR3 coding DNA: TGTGCCAGCAGCCAAGATTTTGACCGGAGCTACGAGCAGTACTTC.